Presented here are 8 T cell receptor beta chains from one specimen sequenced in a study of shared clonotypes between healthy human individuals. Measured with immunoSEQ multiplex PCR; TCRdb has only the in-frame clones, and not every one. The data hold about 2.4 million clones, with 93% observed a single time. Sequences were obtained from naive CD4+ T cells from PBMCs. Noted subset: CD45RA+ positively selected. These receptors came from a man aged 18 to 29 in good health. Some clones in this sample may be carry-over from other donors' samples.

The chain is built from TRBV11-3 and TRBJ2-7; D possibly matches TRBD1 or TRBD2 (5 bases each). The germline CDR1 and CDR2 sequences are SGHNT and YENEEA. V was trimmed by 3 bases and J by 2 bases, leaving 14 bases between them. The CDR3 runs 15 residues. The CDR3 region has the DNA TGTGCCAGCAGCTTTCGGTCAGGGAGCCCCTACGAGCAGTACTTC. It codes for CASSFRSGSPYEQYF.

This chain joins TRBV21-1 and TRBJ2-7; the listed D gene, TRBD2, was not tested against the DNA. TRBV21-1 is described as a pseudogene. This CDR3 has 9 amino acids. CDR3 region: CATFYEQYF. CDR3 DNA: TGTGCCACCTTCTACGAGCAGTACTTC.

The rearrangement uses TRBV1 and TRBJ1-2; the D call TRBD1 from the table was never checked on the DNA. TRBV1 has pseudogene status. This CDR3 comprises 21 residues. CDR3 in DNA: TGCACCAGCAGCCGAACTCGTAACCCAAGACAGGACCTTGCGCCAAACTATGGCTACACCTTC. Encoded protein: CTSSRTRNPRQDLAPNYGYTF.

CDR3 in DNA: TGTGCCAGCAGGCGTGGGTGGACAGGGCTACCAGAGACCCAGTACTTC. Protein product: CASRRGWTGLPETQYF. The chain has TRBV5-6 and TRBJ2-5; 8 nucleotides align to TRBD1. There are 16 residues in the CDR3. Germline trimming cut 5 bases from V and 4 bases from J; bases unmatched to any gene: 13. From germline, CDR1 is SGHDT and CDR2 YYEEEE. The full variable domain, in which reference TRBV5-6 and TRBJ2-5 provide the parts outside the CDR3, is DAGVTQSPTHLIKTRGQQVTLRCSPKSGHDTVSWYQQALGQGPQFIFQYYEEEERQRGNFPDRFSGHQFPNYSSELNVNALLLGDSALYLCASRRGWTGLPETQYFGPGTRLLVL.

CDR3 region: CASRGRGEKLFF. The CDR3 bases are TGTGCCAGCAGGGGTCGCGGTGAAAAACTGTTTTTT. This chain uses TRBV27 with TRBJ1-4; D not resolved. The germline V gene has CDR1 MNHEY and CDR2 SMNVEV (reference sequence). The length of the CDR3 is 12 residues. V lost 6 bases and J 7 bases, leaving 9 bases between the germline ends.

This sequence joins TRBV2 and TRBJ1-1; D is perhaps TRBD1 (6 bases). The ends were cut back, 1 base at V and 5 bases at J, with 20 bases in the middle. Germline CDR1 reads SNHLY; CDR2 reads FYNNEI. The CDR3 runs to 17 residues. The CDR3 DNA sequence: TGTGCCAGCAGTGAAGGGGTTGGGGTCAGGAGGGGGACTGAAGCTTTCTTT. It is translated as CASSEGVGVRRGTEAFF.

The chain carries TRBV2 and TRBJ1-2; D is undetermined. The germline gives CDR1 SNHLY, CDR2 FYNNEI. Trimming cost V 4 bases and J 2 bases, with 11 bases left between them. The CDR3 has 14 amino acids. CDR3 sequence (DNA): TGTGCCAGCAGTGTACTGGCGGGAAACTATGGCTACACCTTC. This translates into CASSVLAGNYGYTF.

The genes are TRBV2 and TRBJ1-1; D call uncertain. V lost 4 bases and J lost 4, with 13 bases in between. The CDR3 is 14 residues long. CDR1 SNHLY and CDR2 FYNNEI come from the germline V gene. CDR3 in DNA: TGTGCCAGCAGTGTACTGTCGGGCGCCACTGAAGCTTTCTTT. Protein: CASSVLSGATEAFF.